This T cell receptor (beta chain) was identified in a study of T cells expressing NK-cell markers. Turning to the study itself: The TCR beta repertoires originated in sorted CD3+CD56+NKG2C+, CD3+CD56+NKG2C- and CD3+CD56-NKG2C+ T cells.

General study results and limits: The study found dominant NKG2C+ clonotypes at roughly 1.0-7.5% of CD8+ T cells in roughly six donors. These clonotypes, the leaders elsewhere, also led the CD3+CD56-NKG2C+ fraction in a few donors.

The CDR3 extends over 15 amino acids. For each CDR3 protein, TCRdb gives one entry from its re-call of the 5' RACE reads, without DNA. The specimen's table records roughly 160,000 distinct CDR3 sequences. As to this clonotype: Its antigen is currently unknown.

This chain connects TRBV12-3 or TRBV12-4 to TRBJ2-3; with no DNA, the TCRdb D assignment of TRBD1 cannot be verified. The TCR comes from a man between 18 and 69 years old in good health. Material for sequencing was blood T cells: a sorted CD56 or NKG2C T cell subset, CD4+ or CD8+ T cells, or bulk PBMC T cells (not recorded which). The CDR3 reads CASSTEGVRTDTQYF.